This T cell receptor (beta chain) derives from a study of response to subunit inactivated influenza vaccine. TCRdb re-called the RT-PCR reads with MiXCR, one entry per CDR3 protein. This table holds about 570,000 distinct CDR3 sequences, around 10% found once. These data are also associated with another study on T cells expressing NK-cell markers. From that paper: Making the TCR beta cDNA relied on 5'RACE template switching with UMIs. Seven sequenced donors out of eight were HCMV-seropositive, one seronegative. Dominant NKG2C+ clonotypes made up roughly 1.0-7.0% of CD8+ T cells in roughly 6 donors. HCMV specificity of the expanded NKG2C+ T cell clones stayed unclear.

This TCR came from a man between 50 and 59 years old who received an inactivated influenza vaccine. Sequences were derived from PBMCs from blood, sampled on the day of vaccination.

The DNA for the CDR3 is TGCAGTGCTAGACTAGCGGTGGGGTACAATGAGCAGTTCTTC. This gives the protein CSARLAVGYNEQFF. The chain uses TRBV20-1 and TRBJ2-1; 7 nucleotides agree with TRBD2. J gave up 4 bases and V 2 bases, and 5 bases lay outside the gene matches. CDR1 DFQATT and CDR2 SNEGSKA come from the germline V gene (reference sequence). The CDR3 totals 14 residues.